Listed below are T cell receptor beta chains from one sample, sequenced in a study of T cell repertoires in cytomegalovirus infection. TCRdb re-analysed the reads in MiXCR, keeping a single row per CDR3 protein. This sample has 500,000 to 600,000 distinct CDR3 sequences; 16% occur once, and the top ten carry 20% to 30%. Input material: CD8+ T cells from PBMCs. These receptor sequences come from a human donor in good health (CMV status not recorded). Some clones in this sample may be carry-over from other donors' samples. Each CDR3 is given without its conserved first and last residue. Each record gives: J gene, V gene, CDR3 protein.

TRBJ1-2	TRBV7-2	ASSLIEGAGGYT
TRBJ2-2	TRBV6-6	ASSYPRLAEGKLF
TRBJ2-2	TRBV20-1	SARRRGTGELF
TRBJ2-6	TRBV6-6	ASSEGIPGANVLT
TRBJ2-7	TRBV27	ASSVGTGGEQY
TRBJ2-3	TRBV3-1	ASSLLAGGSSGTDTQY
TRBJ2-3	TRBV7-9	ASSEPTGDTQY
TRBJ2-7	TRBV7-9	ASSKQVGEETYEQY
TRBJ1-2	TRBV30	AWRRQDYGYT
TRBJ2-3	TRBV5-1	ASSTSPDGQVTDTQY
TRBJ2-7	TRBV7-3	ASSSGTLDEQY
TRBJ2-7	TRBV7-6	ASSLAQGAPYEQY
TRBJ1-3	TRBV5-8	ASSLESLRNTIY